This TCR beta chain is from a study of long-term antiretroviral therapy in people with HIV. Turning to the study itself: The earliest samples came about a decade before the 2015 immediate-ART recommendation.

Run at survey level, the immunoSEQ assay was version v3.0. Sequenced by immunoSEQ multiplex PCR; TCRdb stores in-frame clones only, minus some. The sample records 20,000 to 25,000 clones, 85% to 90% being singletons. V lost 4 bases, J lost 3 bases, and 8 bases lay in between. CDR1 and CDR2 (germline): SNHLY, FYNNEI. The CDR3 covers 13 residues. The chain combines TRBV2 with TRBJ2-3; D is unclear. Sample: unsorted PBMCs, taken 1.3 years after starting antiretroviral therapy. This sequence was found in a man aged 55 to 70 with HIV. The DNA of the CDR3 is TGTGCCAGCAGTGTATTACAAACAGATACGCAGTATTTT. It encodes CASSVLQTDTQYF.